The 10 T cell receptor beta chains listed next were all sequenced from one sample in a study of beta chain features in type 1 diabetes. The study reverse transcribed the entire isolated RNA, so it sequenced expressed TCRB transcripts. Some clones are missing from TCRdb's copy, which holds only in-frame ones; the method was immunoSEQ multiplex PCR. The sample lists 330,000 or so clones; around 13% were seen once. The sequenced sample consisted of central memory CD4+ T cells from blood. The source is a man younger than 45 in good health.

This clone was seen many times. This CDR3 is also generated by other DNA sequences in the sample. The chain couples TRBV10-3 to TRBJ2-1, with 10 nucleotides matching TRBD2. Germline CDR1 ENHRY, CDR2 SYGVKD. V shed 10 bases and J 10 bases; nucleotides not matched to a gene: 10. This CDR3 comprises 13 residues. The CDR3 reads CASLAGERDEQFF. DNA for the CDR3: TGTGCCAGCCTAGCGGGAGAACGGGACGAGCAGTTCTTC.

This rearrangement joins TRBV5-1 to TRBJ1-4; D uncertain. Trimming took 0 bases from V and 11 from J, leaving 8 bases between them. Germline CDR1 reads SGHRS; CDR2 reads YFSETQ. This CDR3 has 12 amino acids. CDR3 nucleotides: TGCGCCAGCAGCTTGGCTGGAGGGAAACTGTTTTTT. Amino acid sequence: CASSLAGGKLFF.

This clone showed up just a few times. The V call is TRBV7-2, the J call TRBJ2-1, with a weak D call TRBD2 (6 bases). CDR1 and CDR2 from the germline V gene are SGHTA and FQGNSA. This CDR3 region has 12 residues. Trimming cost V 5 bases and J 12 bases, with 14 bases left between them. CDR3 amino acids: CASSDPIGGQFF. CDR3 coding DNA: TGTGCCAGCAGCGATCCTATCGGGGGGCAGTTCTTC.

The rearrangement uses TRBV7-2 and TRBJ2-2, with D perhaps matching TRBD2 (7 bases). This CDR3 is built from 18 residues. The V gene's germline CDR1 is SGHTA and CDR2 FQGNSA. Trimming removed 2 bases from V and 6 bases from J, with 22 bases in between. In DNA, the CDR3 is TGTGCCAGCAGCTTAATAGTCGGGAGGCCAGGGGTATCCGGGGAGCTGTTTTTT. Amino acids: CASSLIVGRPGVSGELFF.

This clone appeared a few times. The chain is built from TRBV11-1 and TRBJ2-5; 9 nucleotides line up with TRBD1. The germline V gene encodes CDR1 SGHAT and CDR2 FQDESV (reference sequence). The length of the CDR3 is 15 residues. Unmatched junction bases numbered 8, after V lost 4 bases and J lost 5 bases. CDR3 protein: CASSSTGTGTETQYF. Here the CDR3 DNA reads TGTGCCAGCAGCTCGACCGGGACAGGGACCGAGACCCAGTACTTC.

The V call is TRBV19, the J call TRBJ2-4, with D hard to call. The CDR3 totals 16 residues. CDR1 LNHDA and CDR2 SQIVND come from the germline V gene (reference sequence). The V gene lost 10 bases and the J gene lost 0 bases, with 19 bases spanning the gap. The CDR3 reads CANSKTIALAKNIQYF. CDR3 in DNA: TGTGCCAACTCGAAAACAATAGCCCTAGCCAAAAACATTCAGTACTTC.

The genes are TRBV7-8 and TRBJ2-1, with D possibly being TRBD2 (6 bases). V was shortened by 5 bases and J by 4 bases, with 15 bases between the two germline ends. Germline CDR1 reads SGHVS; CDR2 reads FQNEAQ. CDR3 length equals 15 residues. CDR3 residues: CASSPLGGSYNEQFF. CDR3 sequence (DNA): TGTGCCAGCAGCCCTTTGGGGGGTTCATACAATGAGCAGTTCTTC.

This clone came up a few times. This chain connects TRBV6-6 to TRBJ2-7; D not certain. With 4 bases removed from V and 4 bases from J, the gap between germline ends came to 11 bases. CDR3 length equals 13 residues. Germline loops: CDR1 MNHNY, CDR2 SVGAGI (reference sequence). CDR3 bases: TGTGCCAGCAGTTGGGTAGGCTGGTACGAGCAGTACTTC. Translation gives CASSWVGWYEQYF.

This clone was picked up a small number of times. The chain employs TRBV7-9 and TRBJ1-5; 7 nucleotides align to TRBD1. Germline values: CDR1 SEHNR, CDR2 FQNEAQ (reference sequence). V lost 8 bases and J lost 7; bases outside the gene matches: 14. The CDR3 sequence is 15 residues long. The CDR3 bases are TGTGCCAGCCAGGGGGGGCAGGGGCGTAACCAGCCCCAGCATTTT. Protein: CASQGGQGRNQPQHF.

This sequence joins TRBV4-3 and TRBJ2-3; D might be TRBD1 or TRBD2, each matching 6 bases. V was pared by 4 bases and J by 6 bases, with 17 bases between. Germline CDR1 and CDR2: LGHNA and YSLEER. This CDR3 spans 15 amino acids. Here the CDR3 DNA reads TGCGCCAGCAGCCTTCGACAGGAGGGTATGGATACGCAGTATTTT. The encoded protein is CASSLRQEGMDTQYF.